The 7 T cell receptor beta chains in this list originate from one sample, sequenced in a study of T cell responses to AZD1222 COVID-19 vaccine (dated by TCRdb to about 2021). The sample's time point label, decoded: baseline before first vaccination. The library was produced with the immunoSEQ multiplex PCR assay. In TCRdb, the immuneACCESS table is reduced to in-frame sequences with V and J assigned. These tables do not hold every clone; where another copy was compared, an unresolved V gene accounts for under half, and the others remain unexplained. The sample table shows roughly 72,000 clones, and 85% are seen once. The ten top clones hold just over 20% of the sample. The sample here was peripheral blood, taken on day 0 of AZD1222 vaccination. The receptors originated from an adult in good health.

The chain is built from TRBV4-2 and TRBJ1-2; possible D gene TRBD1, 6 bases. This CDR3 comprises 16 residues. V was shortened by 3 bases and J by 2 bases, with 16 bases between the two germline ends. From germline, CDR1 is LGHNA and CDR2 YNFKEQ. CDR3 DNA: TGTGCCAGCAGCCATCTAAGTGGGACACCGAACTATGGCTACACCTTC. It encodes CASSHLSGTPNYGYTF.

The chain carries TRBV6-5 and TRBJ2-1; 8 bases align to TRBD1. The germline gives CDR1 MNHEY, CDR2 SVGAGI. With V trimmed by 2 bases and J by 10 bases, 7 bases remained unmatched. The CDR3 runs to 14 residues. DNA of the CDR3: TGTGCCAGCAGTTACGGGACAGGTCGATCCGAGCAGTTCTTC. Amino acid sequence: CASSYGTGRSEQFF.

As for this clone: Other DNA sequences within the sample encode an identical CDR3. The V and J genes are TRBV11-3 and TRBJ1-1; no firm D call. In germline, CDR1 is SGHNT, CDR2 YENEEA. V lost 1 base and J lost 2, with 5 bases in between. The CDR3 runs to 13 residues. The CDR3 nucleotides are TGTGCCAGCAGCTTAGGGGGTAACACTGAAGCTTTCTTT. Translated: CASSLGGNTEAFF.

The V and J genes are TRBV11-3 and TRBJ2-3; D may be TRBD1 (6 bases). Germline V CDR1 and CDR2: SGHNT, YENEEA. V shed 1 base and J shed 6 bases, with 11 bases lying between them. This CDR3 is 14 amino acids long. The chain's CDR3 is CASSLVRGSDTQYF. The DNA of the CDR3 is TGTGCCAGCAGCTTAGTGAGGGGGAGCGATACGCAGTATTTT.

V is TRBV29-1 and J is TRBJ2-6; D gene unclear. The CDR3 sequence is 14 residues long. CDR1 and CDR2 (germline): SQVTM, ANQGSEA. V lost 6 bases, J lost 0 bases, and 9 bases lay in between. The DNA for the CDR3 is TGCAGCGTCGACGGTCCCTCTGGGGCCAACGTCCTGACTTTC. Amino acid sequence: CSVDGPSGANVLTF.

With respect to this clone: Compared with germline, one end of the junction differs, possibly owing to a read error. This rearrangement joins TRBV10-1 to TRBJ2-2; D possibly uses TRBD1 or TRBD2 (5 bases each). This CDR3 region has 14 residues. Germline V gives CDR1 WNHNN, CDR2 SYGVQD (reference sequence). The CDR3 loop reads CASSELVGTEELFF. CDR3 DNA: TGCGCCAGCAGTGAGTTGGTGGGGACCGAGGAGCTGTTTTTT.

V gene TRBV3-1 (or the pseudogene TRBV3-2) combines with J gene TRBJ1-6; no clear D gene. Trimming took off 1 base at V and 10 bases at J, with 8 bases between the two ends. CDR1 and CDR2 (germline): LGHDT, YNNKEL (reference sequence). The CDR3 loop spans 13 amino acids. CDR3 residues: CASSQVTGSPLHF. As DNA, the CDR3 is TGTGCCAGCAGCCAAGTGACGGGCTCACCCCTCCACTTT.